A selection of T cell receptor beta chains follows, all from one sample in a study of blood T cell repertoires in COVID-19. Profiling relied on immunoSEQ multiplex PCR, and the TCRdb table lists in-frame clones only, not all of them. Seen here are almost 55,000 clones, 85% to 90% observed once, and the top ten hold 25% to 30%. The sequencing input was peripheral blood. The receptor set was obtained from a human donor in a cohort sampled during active COVID-19. The CDR3 runs from the conserved cysteine through the conserved F or W. The D gene is left open where the match is weak. A row's size may be missing; if present it is once, few, many or a size class.

>TRBJ2-3|TRBV11-2|few|TRBD2
TGTGCCAGCAGGGGTACTAGCGGGGGGCTTCTCGGGGATACGCAGTATTTT
CASRGTSGGLLGDTQYF
>TRBJ2-5|TRBV10-3|-|TRBD1
TGTGCCATCCAGGACAGGGGGCTGGAGACCCAGTACTTC
CAIQDRGLETQYF
>TRBJ1-4|TRBV3-1/TRBV3-2|-|-
TGTGCCAGCACGCCCGGGACTAAGAATGAAAAACTGTTTTTT
CASTPGTKNEKLFF
>TRBJ2-5|TRBV5-5|few|-
TGTGCCAGCAGCTTCGGCAGGGAAGAGACCCAGTACTTC
CASSFGREETQYF
>TRBJ2-3|TRBV2|-|TRBD1
TGTGCCAGCAGTGAGCTTGGACAGGGTGCCCCAGATACGCAGTATTTT
CASSELGQGAPDTQYF
>TRBJ2-7|TRBV11-2|-|TRBD1
TGTGCCAGCAGCTTAGACCCCGGGACAGGGATCTACGAGCAGTACTTC
CASSLDPGTGIYEQYF
>TRBJ1-6|TRBV30|-|-
TGTGCCTGGAGTGTACAGAATAATTCACCCCTCCACTTT
CAWSVQNNSPLHF
>TRBJ2-5|TRBV18|-|-
TGTGCCAGCTCACTTTTACAGACCCAAGAGACCCAGTACTTC
CASSLLQTQETQYF
>TRBJ1-1|TRBV18|-|TRBD1
TGTGCCAGCTCACTAGGGACAGGGACTCTGAACACTGAAGCTTTCTTT
CASSLGTGTLNTEAFF
>TRBJ2-1|TRBV5-1|-|-
TGCGCCAGCGGTGCGGATATCTACGAGCAGTTCTTC
CASGADIYEQFF
>TRBJ2-5|TRBV30|-|TRBD1
TGTGCCTGGACCCTGGGACAGGGGACATCAAGAAGGACCCAGTACTTC
CAWTLGQGTSRRTQYF
>TRBJ1-1|TRBV21-1|-|-
TGTGCCAGCCTCCCGGGGGTGAACACTGAAGCTTTCTTT
CASLPGVNTEAFF
>TRBJ2-1|TRBV5-1|-|TRBD2
TGCGCCAGCAGCTTCGGGGGATTAGGCCTTAGCGGGAAGGTATCCTACAATGAGCAGTTCTTC
CASSFGGLGLSGKVSYNEQFF
>TRBJ1-4|TRBV5-6|-|-
TGTGCCAGCAGCTTCCTACAGCTTAATGAAAAACTGTTTTTT
CASSFLQLNEKLFF
>TRBJ2-7|TRBV9|once|-
TGTGCCAGCAGCCGCCGCCAGGGAACGGACGAGCAGTACTTC
CASSRRQGTDEQYF
>TRBJ2-7|TRBV7-2|-|-
TGTGCCAGCAGCTTAGTTGAAGGGGTCGAGCAGTACTTC
CASSLVEGVEQYF
>TRBJ1-1|TRBV5-1|many|-
TGCGCCAGCAGCCCACGCCGGTCGCAGAACACTGAAGCTTTCTTT
CASSPRRSQNTEAFF
>TRBJ2-7|TRBV5-1|-|TRBD1
TGCGCCAGCAGCTTTTCGCAGGGGGCCTTCTACGAGCAGTACTTC
CASSFSQGAFYEQYF
>TRBJ2-3|TRBV9|-|-
TGTGCCAGCAGCGTAACCCCTGCGCCAGATACGCAGTATTTT
CASSVTPAPDTQYF
>TRBJ2-7|TRBV28|-|TRBD2
TGTGCCAGCAGTTTCGGACTAGCCCCCTACGAGCAGTACTTC
CASSFGLAPYEQYF
>TRBJ2-4|TRBV19|-|TRBD1
TGTGCCAGTATTGGAAGGGGGCGCACAGACAAAAACATTCAGTACTTC
CASIGRGRTDKNIQYF
>TRBJ2-5|TRBV25-1|-|TRBD1
TGTGCCAGCAGTGATCCCCAGGGGGCTGGAGAGACCCAGTACTTC
CASSDPQGAGETQYF
>TRBJ2-1|TRBV7-6|-|-
TGTGCCAGCAGCTTGGCCCGAAACAATGAGCAGTTCTTC
CASSLARNNEQFF
>TRBJ2-5|TRBV5-1|-|TRBD1
TGCGCCAGCAGCCGGGGACAGGGGGCTGACCAGTACTTC
CASSRGQGADQYF